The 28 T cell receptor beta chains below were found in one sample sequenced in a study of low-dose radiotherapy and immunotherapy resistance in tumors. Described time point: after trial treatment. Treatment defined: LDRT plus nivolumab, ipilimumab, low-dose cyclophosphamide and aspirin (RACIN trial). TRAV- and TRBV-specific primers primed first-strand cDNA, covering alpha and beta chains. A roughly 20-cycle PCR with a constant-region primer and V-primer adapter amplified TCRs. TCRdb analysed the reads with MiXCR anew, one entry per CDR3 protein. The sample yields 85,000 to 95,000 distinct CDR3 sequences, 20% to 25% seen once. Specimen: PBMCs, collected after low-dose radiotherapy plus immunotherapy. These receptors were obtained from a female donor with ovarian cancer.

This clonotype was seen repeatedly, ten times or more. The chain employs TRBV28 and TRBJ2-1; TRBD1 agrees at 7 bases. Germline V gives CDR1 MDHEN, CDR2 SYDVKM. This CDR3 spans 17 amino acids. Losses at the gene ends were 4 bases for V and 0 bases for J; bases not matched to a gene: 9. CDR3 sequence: CASSSFQGQNSYNEQFF. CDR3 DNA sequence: TGTGCCAGCAGTTCGTTCCAGGGACAGAACTCCTACAATGAGCAGTTCTTC. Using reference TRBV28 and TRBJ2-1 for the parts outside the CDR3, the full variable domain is DVKVTQSSRYLVKRTGEKVFLECVQDMDHENMFWYRQDPGLGLRLIYFSYDVKMKEKGDIPEGYSVSREKKERFSLILESASTNQTSMYLCASSSFQGQNSYNEQFFGPGTRLTVL.

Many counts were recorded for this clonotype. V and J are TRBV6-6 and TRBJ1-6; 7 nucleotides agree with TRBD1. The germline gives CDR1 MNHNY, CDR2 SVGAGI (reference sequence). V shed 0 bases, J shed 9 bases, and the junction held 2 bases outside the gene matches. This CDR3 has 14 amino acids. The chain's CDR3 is CASSYSQGSSPLHF. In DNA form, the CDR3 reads TGTGCCAGCAGTTACTCACAGGGGAGTTCACCCCTCCACTTT.

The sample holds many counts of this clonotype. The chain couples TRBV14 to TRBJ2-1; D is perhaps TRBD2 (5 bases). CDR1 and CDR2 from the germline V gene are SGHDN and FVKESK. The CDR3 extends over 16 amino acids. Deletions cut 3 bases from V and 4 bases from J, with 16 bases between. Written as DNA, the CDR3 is TGTGCCAGCAGCCAGCTTCGGGGTGGGCGGTACAATGAGCAGTTCTTC. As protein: CASSQLRGGRYNEQFF.

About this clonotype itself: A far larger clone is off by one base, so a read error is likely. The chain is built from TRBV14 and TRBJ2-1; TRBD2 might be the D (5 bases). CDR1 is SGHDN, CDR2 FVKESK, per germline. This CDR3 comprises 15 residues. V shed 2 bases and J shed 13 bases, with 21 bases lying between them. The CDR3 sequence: CASSQYGLARETQFF. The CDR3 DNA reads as TGTGCCAGCAGCCAATACGGGCTAGCACGTGAGACCCAGTTCTTC.

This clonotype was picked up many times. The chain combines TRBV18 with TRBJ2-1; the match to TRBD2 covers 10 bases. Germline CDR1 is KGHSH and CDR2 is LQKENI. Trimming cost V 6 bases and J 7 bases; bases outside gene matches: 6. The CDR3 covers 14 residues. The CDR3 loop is CASSPKREGNEQFF. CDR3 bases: TGTGCCAGCTCTCCGAAGCGGGAGGGTAATGAGCAGTTCTTC.

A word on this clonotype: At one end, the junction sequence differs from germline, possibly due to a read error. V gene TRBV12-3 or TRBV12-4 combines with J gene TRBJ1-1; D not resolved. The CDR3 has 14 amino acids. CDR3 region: CASSPVGGNAEAFF. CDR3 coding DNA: TGTGCCAGCAGCCCAGTGGGAGGGAACGCTGAAGCTTTCTTT.

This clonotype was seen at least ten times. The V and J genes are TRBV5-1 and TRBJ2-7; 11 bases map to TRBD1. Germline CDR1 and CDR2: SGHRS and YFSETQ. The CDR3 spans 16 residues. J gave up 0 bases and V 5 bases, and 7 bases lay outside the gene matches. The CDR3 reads CASRYRDRGYSYEQYF. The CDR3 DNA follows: TGCGCCAGCAGGTACCGGGACAGGGGGTACTCCTACGAGCAGTACTTC.

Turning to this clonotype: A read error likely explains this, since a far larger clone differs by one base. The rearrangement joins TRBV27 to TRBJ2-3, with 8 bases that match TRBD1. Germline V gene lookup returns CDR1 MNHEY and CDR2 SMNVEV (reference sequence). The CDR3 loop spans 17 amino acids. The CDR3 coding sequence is TGTACCACCAGTGATAGATCCGGGACAGGCGGCGCAGATACGCAGTATTTT. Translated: CTTSDRSGTGGADTQYF.

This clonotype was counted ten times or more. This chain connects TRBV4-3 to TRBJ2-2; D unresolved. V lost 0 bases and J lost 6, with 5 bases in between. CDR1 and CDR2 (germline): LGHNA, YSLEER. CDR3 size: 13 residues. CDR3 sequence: CASSQEGSGELFF. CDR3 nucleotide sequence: TGCGCCAGCAGCCAAGAAGGGTCCGGGGAGCTGTTTTTT.

The CDR3 region is CASSVIGLGDTQYF. CDR3 sequence (DNA): TGTGCCAGCAGCGTAATTGGGTTGGGAGATACGCAGTATTTT. V gene TRBV9 combines with J gene TRBJ2-3; D not resolved. There are 14 residues in the CDR3. CDR1 and CDR2 (germline): SGDLS, YYNGEE. Trimming cost V 1 base and J 5 bases, with 11 bases left between them.

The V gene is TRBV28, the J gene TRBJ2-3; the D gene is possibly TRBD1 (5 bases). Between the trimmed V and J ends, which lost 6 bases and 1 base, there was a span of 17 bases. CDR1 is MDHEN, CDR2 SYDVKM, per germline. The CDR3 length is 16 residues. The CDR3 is CASRRKGRVGTDTQYF. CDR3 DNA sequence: TGTGCCAGCAGAAGGAAGGGGCGCGTAGGCACAGATACGCAGTATTTT.

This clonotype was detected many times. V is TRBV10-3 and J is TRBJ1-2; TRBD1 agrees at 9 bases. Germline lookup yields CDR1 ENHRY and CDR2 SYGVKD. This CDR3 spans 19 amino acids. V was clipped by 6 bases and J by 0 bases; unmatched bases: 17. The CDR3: CAIRDATKQGAKTNYGYTF. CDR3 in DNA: TGTGCCATCAGGGACGCGACAAAACAGGGGGCGAAGACTAACTATGGCTACACCTTC.

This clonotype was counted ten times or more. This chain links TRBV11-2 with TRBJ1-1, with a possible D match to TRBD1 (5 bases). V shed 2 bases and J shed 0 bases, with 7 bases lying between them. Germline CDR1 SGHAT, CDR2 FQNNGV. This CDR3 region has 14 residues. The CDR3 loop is CASSLWGVNTEAFF. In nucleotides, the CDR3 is TGTGCCAGCAGCTTATGGGGGGTGAACACTGAAGCTTTCTTT. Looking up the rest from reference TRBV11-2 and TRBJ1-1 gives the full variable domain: EAGVAQSPRYKIIEKRQSVAFWCNPISGHATLYWYQQILGQGPKLLIQFQNNGVVDDSQLPKDRFSAERLKGVDSTLKIQPAKLEDSAVYLCASSLWGVNTEAFFGQGTRLTVV.

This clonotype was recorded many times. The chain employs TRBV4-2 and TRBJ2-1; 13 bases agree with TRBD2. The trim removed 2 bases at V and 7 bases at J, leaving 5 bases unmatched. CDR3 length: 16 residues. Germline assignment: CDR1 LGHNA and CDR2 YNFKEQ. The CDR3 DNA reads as TGTGCCAGCAGCCAACTAAAGACTAGCGGGAGGAATGAGCAGTTCTTC. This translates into CASSQLKTSGRNEQFF.

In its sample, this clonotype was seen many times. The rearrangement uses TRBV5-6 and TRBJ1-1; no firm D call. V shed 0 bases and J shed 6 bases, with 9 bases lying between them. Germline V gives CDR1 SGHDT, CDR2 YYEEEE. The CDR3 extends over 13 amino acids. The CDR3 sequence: CASSLDLGSEAFF. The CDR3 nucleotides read TGTGCCAGCAGCTTGGACCTCGGGTCTGAAGCTTTCTTT.

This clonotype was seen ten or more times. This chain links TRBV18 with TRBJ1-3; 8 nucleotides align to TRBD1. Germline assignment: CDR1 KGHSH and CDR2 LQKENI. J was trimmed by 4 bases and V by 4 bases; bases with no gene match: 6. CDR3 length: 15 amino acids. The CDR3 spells CASSQDRVAGNTIYF. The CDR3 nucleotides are TGTGCCAGCTCACAGGACAGGGTCGCCGGAAACACCATATATTTT.

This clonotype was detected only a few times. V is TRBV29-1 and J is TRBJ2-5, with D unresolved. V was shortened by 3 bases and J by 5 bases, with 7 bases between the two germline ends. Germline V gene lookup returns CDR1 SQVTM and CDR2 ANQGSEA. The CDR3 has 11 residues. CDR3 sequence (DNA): TGCAGCGTTGAGGTGGGGGAGACCCAGTACTTC. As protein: CSVEVGETQYF.

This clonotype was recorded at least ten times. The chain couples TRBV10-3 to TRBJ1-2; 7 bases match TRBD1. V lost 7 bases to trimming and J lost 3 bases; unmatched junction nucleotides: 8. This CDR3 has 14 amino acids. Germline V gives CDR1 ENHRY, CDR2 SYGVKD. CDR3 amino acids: CAIKGAMGDYGYTF. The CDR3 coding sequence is TGTGCCATCAAGGGGGCCATGGGGGACTATGGCTACACCTTC.

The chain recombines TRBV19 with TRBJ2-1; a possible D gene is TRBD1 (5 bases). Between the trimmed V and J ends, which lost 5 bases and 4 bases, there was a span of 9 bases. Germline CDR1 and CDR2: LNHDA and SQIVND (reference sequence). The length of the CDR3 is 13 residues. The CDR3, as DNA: TGTGCCAGTAGTCAGACAGTATACAATGAGCAGTTCTTC. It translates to CASSQTVYNEQFF.

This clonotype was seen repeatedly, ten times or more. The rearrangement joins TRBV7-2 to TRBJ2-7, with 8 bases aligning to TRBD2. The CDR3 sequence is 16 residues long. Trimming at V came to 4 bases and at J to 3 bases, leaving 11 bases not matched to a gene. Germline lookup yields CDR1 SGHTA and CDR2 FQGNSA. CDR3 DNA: TGTGCCAGCAGCTCGTTCCCCCGGGGGGGAAGCTACGAGCAGTACTTC. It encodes CASSSFPRGGSYEQYF.

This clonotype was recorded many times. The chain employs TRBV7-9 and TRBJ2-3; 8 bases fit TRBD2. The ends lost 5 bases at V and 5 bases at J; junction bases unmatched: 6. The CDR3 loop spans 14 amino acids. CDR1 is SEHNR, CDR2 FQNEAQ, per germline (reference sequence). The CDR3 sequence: CASSRSGVGDTQYF. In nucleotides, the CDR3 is TGTGCCAGCAGCCGTAGCGGGGTGGGAGATACGCAGTATTTT.

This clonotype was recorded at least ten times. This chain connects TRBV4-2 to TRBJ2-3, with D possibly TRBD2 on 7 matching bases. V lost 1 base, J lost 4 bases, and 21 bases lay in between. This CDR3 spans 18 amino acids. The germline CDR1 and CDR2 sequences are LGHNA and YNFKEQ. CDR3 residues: CASSQVLKRDTASDTQYF. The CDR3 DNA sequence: TGTGCCAGCAGCCAAGTCTTGAAGCGGGACACGGCTTCAGATACGCAGTATTTT.

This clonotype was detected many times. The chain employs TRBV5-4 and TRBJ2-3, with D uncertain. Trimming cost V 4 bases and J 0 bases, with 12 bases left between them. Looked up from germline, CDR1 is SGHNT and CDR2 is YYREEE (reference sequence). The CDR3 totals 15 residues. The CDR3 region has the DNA TGTGCCAGCAGCGTTAAGTCACCTAGCACAGATACGCAGTATTTT. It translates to CASSVKSPSTDTQYF.

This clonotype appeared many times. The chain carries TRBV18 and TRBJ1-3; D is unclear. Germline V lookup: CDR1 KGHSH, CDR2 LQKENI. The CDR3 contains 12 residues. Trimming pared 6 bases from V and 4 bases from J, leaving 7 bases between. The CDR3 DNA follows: TGTGCCAGCTCCCCCCCAGGAAACACCATATATTTT. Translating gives CASSPPGNTIYF.

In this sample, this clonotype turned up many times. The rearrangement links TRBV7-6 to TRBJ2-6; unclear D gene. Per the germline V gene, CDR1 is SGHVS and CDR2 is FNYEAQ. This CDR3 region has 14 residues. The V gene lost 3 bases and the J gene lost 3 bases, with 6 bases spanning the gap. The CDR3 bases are TGTGCCAGCAGCTTGGCTTTTGGGGCCAACGTCCTGACTTTC. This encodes CASSLAFGANVLTF.

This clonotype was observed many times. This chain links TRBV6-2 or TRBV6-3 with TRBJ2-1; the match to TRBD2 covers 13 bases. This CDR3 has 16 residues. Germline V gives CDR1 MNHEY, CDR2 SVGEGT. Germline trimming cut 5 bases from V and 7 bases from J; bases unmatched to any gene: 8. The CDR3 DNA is TGTGCCAGCAGTGACCCGACTAGCGGGAGGCCTAATGAGCAGTTCTTC. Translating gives CASSDPTSGRPNEQFF.

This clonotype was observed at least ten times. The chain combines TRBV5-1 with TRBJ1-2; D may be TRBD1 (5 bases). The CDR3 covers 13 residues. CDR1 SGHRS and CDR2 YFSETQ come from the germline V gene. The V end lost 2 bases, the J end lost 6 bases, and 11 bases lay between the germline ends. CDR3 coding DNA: TGCGCCAGCAGCTTAACAGGAGGCCATGGCTACACCTTC. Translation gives CASSLTGGHGYTF.

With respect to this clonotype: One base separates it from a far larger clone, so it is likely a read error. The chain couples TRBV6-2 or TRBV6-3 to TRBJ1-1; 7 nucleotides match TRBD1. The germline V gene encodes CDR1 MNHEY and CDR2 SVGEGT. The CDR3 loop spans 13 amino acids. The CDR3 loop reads CDSSSSSGGRAFF. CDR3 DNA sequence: TGTGACAGCAGCAGCAGTTCAGGGGGTCGGGCTTTCTTT.